Listed here is a single T cell receptor (beta chain). What it binds is not known. The entry originates in a study of cytomegalovirus exposure and HLA in healthy donors. Primers included in the PCR were 60 Vbeta and 13 Jbeta primers. Sequencing was performed with immunoSEQ multiplex PCR; in TCRdb, only in-frame clones are kept and a portion is missing. The repertoire holds 200,000 or so clones, approximately 81% seen once, with 2.5% to 3% in the top ten. The CDR3 has 15 amino acids. Germline assignment: CDR1 SGHTA and CDR2 FQGNSA. Trimming took 0 bases from V and 3 from J, leaving 11 bases between them. Whole-study results and caveats: Sequences of the TCR beta chain were said to predict the HLA-A and HLA-B alleles of most subjects accurately. A later analysis associated 15,000 or so TCR beta sequences with HLA alleles at a 0.05 false discovery rate. An analysis done earlier found most TCR beta V segments productive about 90% or about 30% of the time. V- and J-gene trimming of TCR beta was linked (in a later analysis) to a missense DCLRE1C variant.

V and J are TRBV7-2 and TRBJ1-2; D is perhaps TRBD1 (5 bases). What was sequenced was PBMCs. This clonotype was sampled from a man younger than 45 in good health and CMV-seronegative. The CDR3 nucleotides are TGTGCCAGCAGCTTAGCGCTGGGGCCCGACTATGGCTACACCTTC. This codes for CASSLALGPDYGYTF.